This TCR beta chain stems from a study of immune evolution from preneoplasia to lung adenocarcinoma. Overall study: HLA loss of heterozygosity: less than 9% AIS, about 14% MIA, around 35% ADC, none AAH. Study-level results: Normal lung had the highest top T cell clone frequencies.

Assay used: immunoSEQ multiplex PCR; TCRdb lists only in-frame clones, some missing. The data show 6,000 to 7,500 clones, around 79% seen once. Two lung cancer pathologists independently confirmed each histologic diagnosis. The junction had 9 bases not matched to a gene; V was cut back by 6 bases and J by 5 bases. The length of the CDR3 is 14 residues. Germline V gene lookup returns CDR1 LNHDA and CDR2 SQIVND (reference sequence). Turning to this clone: The antigen is unknown.

Sequencing was carried out using FFPE minimally invasive lung adenocarcinoma tissue. The clonotype was recovered from a person aged 70 to 85 with lung adenocarcinoma. The chain links TRBV19 to TRBJ1-2, with 7 bases fitting TRBD1. In DNA, the CDR3 is TGTGCCAGTAGCCTACAGGGGAACCCGTATGGCTACACCTTC. This translates into CASSLQGNPYGYTF.